The 14 T cell receptor beta chains below all came from one sample that was sequenced in a study of blood T cell repertoires in COVID-19. TCRdb's table, derived via immunoSEQ multiplex PCR, lists solely in-frame clones and lacks some. The top ten clones hold 1.5% to 2% of a sample with some 91,000 clones, approximately 90% of them seen once. The sequenced sample was peripheral blood. The receptors stem from a man in his 60s with acute or convalescent COVID-19.

The gene calls are TRBV6-4 and TRBJ1-6; 7 bases match TRBD1. The CDR3 length is 13 residues. Germline V gene data show CDR1 as MRHNA and CDR2 as SNTAGT. V lost 4 bases to trimming and J lost 8 bases; unmatched junction nucleotides: 2. CDR3 nucleotide sequence: TGTGCCAGCAGTGCAACAGGGGATTCACCCCTCCACTTT. This translates into CASSATGDSPLHF.

In nucleotides, the CDR3 is TGCGCCAGCAGCCCTGGAGTTAATGAAAAACTGTTTTTT. It yields the protein CASSPGVNEKLFF. The chain employs TRBV5-1 and TRBJ1-4; D is unresolved. The CDR3 is 13 amino acids. CDR1 is SGHRS and CDR2 is YFSETQ in the germline V gene. The germline V and J ends were trimmed by 4 bases and 4 bases, with 8 bases remaining between them.

This clone was detected only once. The rearrangement links TRBV2 to TRBJ1-6; TRBD1 agrees at 8 bases. J was trimmed by 0 bases and V by 11 bases; bases with no gene match: 6. CDR3 size: 15 residues. Germline loops: CDR1 SNHLY, CDR2 FYNNEI. Written as DNA, the CDR3 is TGTGCCGGGGACAGGACTAGCTCCTATAATTCACCCCTCCACTTT. The encoded protein is CAGDRTSSYNSPLHF.

The gene calls are TRBV6-4 and TRBJ1-1, with 8 bases aligning to TRBD1. Losses at the gene ends were 5 bases for V and 2 bases for J; bases not matched to a gene: 7. Germline loops: CDR1 MRHNA, CDR2 SNTAGT. There are 15 residues in the CDR3. CDR3 protein: CASSFDRGGNTEAFF. Here the CDR3 DNA reads TGTGCCAGCAGTTTTGACAGGGGAGGAAACACTGAAGCTTTCTTT.

This clone has just one count. The chain combines TRBV6-2 or TRBV6-3 with TRBJ2-7; D uncertain. CDR3 length equals 12 residues. Trimming pared 4 bases from V and 0 bases from J, leaving 4 bases between. The germline CDR1 and CDR2 sequences are MNHEY and SVGEGT. The CDR3 reads CASSSSSYEQYV. In DNA form, the CDR3 reads TGTGCCAGCAGTTCCAGCTCCTACGAGCAGTACGTC.

The genes are TRBV30 and TRBJ1-2; D is undetermined. Trimming shortened V by 2 bases and J by 12 bases, and 10 bases separated the two germline ends. This CDR3 contains 10 residues. The germline gives CDR1 GTSNPN, CDR2 SVGIG (reference sequence). In nucleotides, the CDR3 is TGTGCCTGGAGTCCCCAGATCCACACCTTC. Its protein is CAWSPQIHTF. Full variable domain (missing parts from reference TRBV30 and TRBJ1-2): SQTIHQWPATLVQPVGSPLSLECTVEGTSNPNLYWYRQAAGRGLQLLFYSVGIGQISSEVPQNLSASRPQDRQFILSSKKLLLSDSGFYLCAWSPQIHTFGSGTRLTVV.

The rearrangement links TRBV19 to TRBJ1-2; D perhaps matches TRBD1 (6 bases). CDR1 is LNHDA and CDR2 is SQIVND in the germline V gene (reference sequence). This CDR3 comprises 14 residues. Trimming removed 10 bases at V and 4 bases at J, with 19 bases between. DNA for the CDR3: TGTGCCATCCGGGGGGTACAGGGAGGCTATGGCTACACCTTC. This codes for CAIRGVQGGYGYTF.

V and J are TRBV19 and TRBJ1-1; TRBD1 agrees at 10 bases. Looked up from germline, CDR1 is LNHDA and CDR2 is SQIVND (reference sequence). Unmatched junction bases numbered 14, after V lost 7 bases and J lost 3 bases. The CDR3 totals 17 residues. CDR3 bases: TGTGCCAGTAAACGTATGCGGACAGGGGGGGTGGACACTGAAGCTTTCTTT. Protein sequence: CASKRMRTGGVDTEAFF.

The V and J genes are TRBV5-6 and TRBJ1-2; the D gene is possibly TRBD1 (5 bases). CDR3 length: 13 amino acids. The germline V and J ends were trimmed by 7 bases and 0 bases, with 10 bases remaining between them. Germline assignment: CDR1 SGHDT and CDR2 YYEEEE. The CDR3, as DNA: TGTGCCAGCGGGCAGGGAACTAACTATGGCTACACCTTC. Protein: CASGQGTNYGYTF.

This chain uses TRBV30 with TRBJ2-7; 11 positions agree with TRBD1. The V gene's germline CDR1 is GTSNPN and CDR2 SVGIG (reference sequence). V lost 1 base and J lost 5; bases outside the gene matches: 4. The CDR3 consists of 14 residues. CDR3 nucleotides: TGTGCCTGGAGTGCTTGGGACAGGGGGAACGAGCAGTACTTC. It translates to CAWSAWDRGNEQYF.

Only a few counts were recorded for this clone. The gene calls are TRBV6-1 and TRBJ1-2; 7 nucleotides align to TRBD1. Unmatched junction bases numbered 5, after V lost 2 bases and J lost 5 bases. CDR1 and CDR2 from the germline V gene are MNHNS and SASEGT. This CDR3 has 14 amino acids. CDR3 amino acids: CASSERRDSYGYTF. CDR3 sequence (DNA): TGTGCCAGCAGTGAACGCCGGGACAGTTATGGCTACACCTTC.

V gene TRBV2 combines with J gene TRBJ1-5; perhaps TRBD1 as D (6 bases). Germline V gene lookup returns CDR1 SNHLY and CDR2 FYNNEI. V lost 8 bases to trimming and J lost 3 bases, with 14 bases between them. The CDR3 runs to 14 residues. In nucleotides, the CDR3 is TGTGCCAGCGCCCAGGGGAGGGCCAATCAGCCCCAGCATTTT. It translates to CASAQGRANQPQHF.

This chain joins TRBV6-2 or TRBV6-3 and TRBJ2-7; tentative D call: TRBD1 (5 bases). CDR3 length equals 13 residues. V was trimmed by 2 bases and J by 3 bases, leaving 8 bases between them. CDR1 is MNHEY, CDR2 SVGEGT, per germline. DNA of the CDR3: TGTGCCAGCAGTTACGAGACAGTCTACGAGCAGTACGTC. This sequence encodes CASSYETVYEQYV.

This clone has a handful of counts. This chain uses TRBV6-5 with TRBJ1-6; D gene uncertain. This CDR3 is built from 15 residues. Looked up from germline, CDR1 is MNHEY and CDR2 is SVGAGI. The ends were cut back, 0 bases at V and 6 bases at J, with 9 bases in the middle. CDR3 region: CASSYSRGLNSPLHF. The CDR3 bases are TGTGCCAGCAGTTACTCGAGAGGGCTTAATTCACCCCTCCACTTT.